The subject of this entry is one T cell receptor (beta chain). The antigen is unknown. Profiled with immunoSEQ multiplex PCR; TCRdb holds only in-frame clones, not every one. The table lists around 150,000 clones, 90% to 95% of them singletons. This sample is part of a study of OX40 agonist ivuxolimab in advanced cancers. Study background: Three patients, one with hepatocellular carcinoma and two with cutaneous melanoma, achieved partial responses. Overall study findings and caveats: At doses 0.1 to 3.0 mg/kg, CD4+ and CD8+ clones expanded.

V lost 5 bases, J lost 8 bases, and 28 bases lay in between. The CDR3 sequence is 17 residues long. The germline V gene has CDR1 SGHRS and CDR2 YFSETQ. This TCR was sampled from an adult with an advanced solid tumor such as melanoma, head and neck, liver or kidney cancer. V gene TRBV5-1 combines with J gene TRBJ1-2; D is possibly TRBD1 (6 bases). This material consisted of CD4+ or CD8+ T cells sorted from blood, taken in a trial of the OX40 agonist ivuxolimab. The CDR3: CASSFEAGEQLSRGYTF. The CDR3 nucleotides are TGCGCCAGCAGTTTCGAGGCAGGGGAACAGCTATCAAGAGGCTACACCTTC.